This T cell receptor (beta chain) was recorded in a study of T cells in Graves' hyperthyroidism and ophthalmopathy. From RNA transcripts, TCR beta CDR3 regions were amplified. First-round RT-PCR of the TCR CDR3 relied on the HTBI primer set. From the multiplex PCR reads, TCRdb called clonotypes with MiXCR, one entry per CDR3 protein. The table shows about 370,000 distinct CDR3 sequences, with roughly 15% occurring only once. After removal of 5 bases from V and 6 bases from J, the junction contained 9 bases not matched to a gene. The CDR3 totals 16 residues. Germline CDR1 is SGHNT and CDR2 is YENEEA. The sample taken for sequencing was blood. This clonotype originated in an older woman with Graves' ophthalmopathy. The chain combines TRBV11-3 with TRBJ2-7; 14 positions match TRBD2. The DNA of the CDR3 is TGTGCCAGCAGCCACAGACTAGCGGGAGGGCCGGGCGAGCAGTACTTC. Translating gives CASSHRLAGGPGEQYF.